This T cell receptor (beta chain) was recovered during a study of control samples from healthy donors and cancer patients. The assay was immunoSEQ multiplex PCR, and TCRdb's table has in-frame clones only and misses some. Here the sample spans approximately 180,000 clones, 91% being singletons. This clone was seen only once. The source is a woman aged 35 to 49 in good health. The sequenced sample was blood.

CDR3: CASSPAALSTDTQYF. CDR3 bases: TGCGCCAGCAGCCCTGCGGCTCTCAGCACAGATACGCAGTATTTT. The chain carries TRBV5-1 and TRBJ2-3, with D unresolved. The germline V gene has CDR1 SGHRS and CDR2 YFSETQ. The CDR3 covers 15 residues. V lost 4 bases and J 0 bases, leaving 12 bases between the germline ends.